These 22 T cell receptor beta chains came from one sample sequenced in a study of regulatory T cells in long-lasting Graves disease. Time point noted: newly diagnosed GD, antithyroid drugs for less than 3 months. Following extraction of RNA from PBMCs, that RNA was used to make the TCR library. To make TCR beta libraries, researchers used iRepertoire HTBI primers and Arm-PCR of CDR3 regions. Each CDR3 protein gets one entry after TCRdb re-called the multiplex PCR reads with MiXCR. The sample lists about 430,000 distinct CDR3 sequences; about 15% were seen once. The same sample was also used in a study of T cells in Graves' hyperthyroidism and ophthalmopathy.

Specimen: peripheral blood mononuclear cells (PBMCs), collected at new diagnosis, from a patient treated with antithyroid drugs. These receptors were obtained from a woman in her thirties or forties with Graves disease.

This clonotype appeared many times. The chain uses TRBV28 and TRBJ1-5; D unresolved. Trimming took off 7 bases at V and 1 base at J, with 14 bases between the two ends. Germline V CDR1 and CDR2: MDHEN, SYDVKM. The CDR3 contains 15 residues. The CDR3 region has the DNA TGTGCCAGCAAGGACGTAGACGGGAGCAATCAGCCCCAGCATTTT. This gives the protein CASKDVDGSNQPQHF.

The table lists this clonotype with many counts. The chain links TRBV11-3 to TRBJ2-7, with 7 nucleotides matching TRBD1. Germline loops: CDR1 SGHNT, CDR2 YENEEA. The V and J ends lost 0 bases and 2 bases, in that order; junction bases with no gene match: 7. CDR3 length: 16 amino acids. CDR3 residues: CASSLDKGAIPYEQYF. As DNA, the CDR3 is TGTGCCAGCAGCTTAGACAAGGGGGCCATCCCCTACGAGCAGTACTTC. The variable domain in full, completed from reference TRBV11-3 and TRBJ2-7, reads EAGVVQSPRYKIIEKKQPVAFWCNPISGHNTLYWYLQNLGQGPELLIRYENEEAVDDSQLPKDRFSAERLKGVDSTLKIQPAELGDSAVYLCASSLDKGAIPYEQYFGPGTRLTVT.

This clonotype was seen ten or more times. V is TRBV7-9 and J is TRBJ2-3; D gene uncertain. This CDR3 contains 12 residues. CDR1 is SEHNR, CDR2 FQNEAQ, per germline (reference sequence). Trimming cost V 3 bases and J 4 bases, with 5 bases left between them. CDR3 residues: CASSFSPDTQYF. The DNA of the CDR3 is TGTGCCAGCAGCTTTTCTCCAGATACGCAGTATTTT.

Comments on this clonotype: This may arise from a read error, as a much more abundant clone is one base away. The chain recombines TRBV12-3 or TRBV12-4 with TRBJ1-5; D possibly corresponds to TRBD1 (6 bases). The CDR3 has 13 amino acids. The CDR3 DNA reads TGTGCCAGCAGGGAAGACAGTGGACAGCTCCAGCATTTT. Encoded protein: CASREDSGQLQHF.

This clonotype was seen at least ten times. The chain carries TRBV15 and TRBJ2-1; unclear D gene. Germline CDR1 LNHNV, CDR2 YYDKDF (reference sequence). This CDR3 is 12 amino acids long. CDR3 sequence: CAIWLPHNEQFF. Written as DNA, the CDR3 is TGTGCGATCTGGCTACCCCATAATGAGCAGTTCTTC.

There are a few counts of this clonotype. The chain carries TRBV6-4 and TRBJ2-2; D ambiguous. Looked up from germline, CDR1 is MRHNA and CDR2 is SNTAGT. The CDR3 has 13 residues. V gave up 2 bases and J gave up 3 bases, with 4 bases separating them. This chain's CDR3 is CASSDGDTGELFF. In DNA form, the CDR3 reads TGTGCCAGCAGTGACGGGGACACCGGGGAGCTGTTTTTT.

This clonotype was seen many times. The chain uses TRBV11-1 and TRBJ2-1; TRBD2 aligns across 10 bases. The CDR3 is 16 residues long. Trimming took 4 bases from V and 7 from J; bases not matched to a gene: 10. Germline values: CDR1 SGHAT, CDR2 FQDESV (reference sequence). The CDR3 coding sequence is TGTGCCAGCAGCTCCAGGGGAGCGGGAGGGCCGAATGAGCAGTTCTTC. It is translated as CASSSRGAGGPNEQFF.

Only a few counts were recorded for this clonotype. This chain connects TRBV3-1 to TRBJ2-2; D remains unclear. V was trimmed by 3 bases and J by 4 bases, leaving 6 bases between them. The CDR3 has 13 amino acids. Germline CDR1 is LGHDT and CDR2 is YNNKEL (reference sequence). The CDR3 DNA follows: TGTGCCAGCAGCCAGCCCGGCACCGGGGAGCTGTTTTTT. Encoded protein: CASSQPGTGELFF.

Concerning this clonotype: It may be a read error: a sequence one base away is much more abundant. The chain joins TRBV6-2 or TRBV6-3 to TRBJ2-1; D ambiguous. Germline assignment: CDR1 MNHEY and CDR2 SVGEGT. There are 18 residues in the CDR3. The CDR3 region has the DNA TGTGCCAGCAGTGACTCCCCCCCCCAGGCACCATATCACAATGAGCAGTTCTTC. Amino acid sequence: CASSDSPPQAPYHNEQFF.

Details on this clonotype: Given a far larger clone just one base away, this is likely a sequencing read error. This chain joins TRBV7-9 and TRBJ1-1; D gene unclear. Germline V gene lookup returns CDR1 SEHNR and CDR2 FQNEAQ (reference sequence). Deletions cut 1 base from V and 11 bases from J, with 14 bases between. This CDR3 region has 13 residues. CDR3 sequence (DNA): TGTGCCAGCAGCTTAGGCAGCCCCGGTGGGGCTTTCTTT. Protein product: CASSLGSPGGAFF.

Concerning this clonotype: This may be a read error, as it is one base from a much larger clone. V usage is TRBV20-1 and J usage is TRBJ2-5; 8 bases map to TRBD2. Germline trimming cut 4 bases from V and 11 bases from J; bases unmatched to any gene: 18. The CDR3 is made up of 15 amino acids. Germline lookup yields CDR1 DFQATT and CDR2 SNEGSKA (reference sequence). CDR3 region: CSAMLPGLEIQEQYF. The CDR3 DNA is TGCAGTGCTATGTTACCGGGACTAGAAATCCAGGAGCAGTACTTC.

This clonotype was counted at least ten times. CDR3 in amino acids: CASSLGGVGYGYTF. As DNA, the CDR3 is TGTGCCAGCAGCTTAGGCGGTGTCGGGTATGGCTACACCTTC. The chain combines TRBV11-2 with TRBJ1-2; D gene ambiguous. The germline gives CDR1 SGHAT, CDR2 FQNNGV. The CDR3 length is 14 residues. V gave up 1 base and J gave up 5 bases, with 11 bases separating them.

This clonotype was recorded many times. The CDR3 here is CASSHWDRGYEQYF. In nucleotides, the CDR3 is TGTGCCAGCAGCCATTGGGACAGGGGGTACGAGCAGTACTTC. The chain recombines TRBV14 with TRBJ2-7, with 11 bases lining up with TRBD1. The junction had 2 bases not matched to a gene; V was cut back by 3 bases and J by 4 bases. Germline CDR1 and CDR2: SGHDN and FVKESK. The CDR3 runs 14 residues. The full variable domain, in which reference TRBV14 and TRBJ2-7 provide the parts outside the CDR3, is EAGVTQFPSHSVIEKGQTVTLRCDPISGHDNLYWYRRVMGKEIKFLLHFVKESKQDESGMPNNRFLAERTGGTYSTLKVQPAELEDSGVYFCASSHWDRGYEQYFGPGTRLTVT.

The V gene is TRBV3-1, the J gene TRBJ1-5, with a tentative D call TRBD1 (5 bases). V was shortened by 4 bases and J by 2 bases, with 9 bases between the two germline ends. This CDR3 comprises 14 residues. Germline CDR1 reads LGHDT; CDR2 reads YNNKEL (reference sequence). The DNA of the CDR3 is TGTGCCAGCAGCCCACAAGGGGGCAATCAGCCCCAGCATTTT. Translated: CASSPQGGNQPQHF.

The rearrangement joins TRBV6-2 or TRBV6-3 to TRBJ2-7; D unresolved. Trimming left V 6 bases short and J 1 base short, with 10 bases between. CDR1 is MNHEY and CDR2 is SVGEGT in the germline V gene. The CDR3 covers 13 residues. CDR3 sequence reads: CASRGGNSYEQYF. CDR3 DNA sequence: TGTGCCAGCAGAGGTGGGAATTCCTACGAGCAGTACTTC.

In this sample, this clonotype turned up many times. The chain combines TRBV6-2 or TRBV6-3 with TRBJ2-3; 10 bases line up with TRBD1. The CDR3 is 16 amino acids. Germline V gives CDR1 MNHEY, CDR2 SVGEGT. V lost 5 bases, J lost 6 bases, and 11 bases stayed unmatched. CDR3 residues: CASSDRTGGPMDTQYF. The CDR3 region has the DNA TGTGCCAGCAGTGACAGGACAGGGGGGCCGATGGATACGCAGTATTTT.

There are a few counts of this clonotype. The chain combines TRBV6-2 or TRBV6-3 with TRBJ2-3; D is possibly TRBD1 (6 bases). Germline V CDR1 and CDR2: MNHEY, SVGEGT. CDR3 length equals 15 residues. Deletions cut 6 bases from V and 3 bases from J, with 16 bases between. The CDR3 spells CASSLEGTGTDTQYF. For the CDR3, the DNA is TGTGCCAGCAGCCTGGAAGGAACAGGGACAGATACGCAGTATTTT.

This clonotype was observed at least ten times. The V gene is TRBV2, the J gene TRBJ2-6; possibly TRBD1 for D (6 bases). This CDR3 region has 15 residues. Germline lookup yields CDR1 SNHLY and CDR2 FYNNEI. With 6 bases removed from V and 3 bases from J, the gap between germline ends came to 12 bases. CDR3 loop: CASSRGGSGANVLTF. Written as DNA, the CDR3 is TGTGCCAGCAGCAGAGGGGGAAGTGGGGCCAACGTCCTGACTTTC.

CDR3 residues: CASSDLGLAGRNEQFF. CDR3 in DNA: TGTGCCAGCAGTGACTTAGGACTAGCGGGGAGAAATGAGCAGTTCTTC. This rearrangement joins TRBV2 to TRBJ2-1; 12 bases align to TRBD2. The CDR3 spans 16 residues. Germline V gene data show CDR1 as SNHLY and CDR2 as FYNNEI. V lost 3 bases and J lost 7; bases outside the gene matches: 7.

This clonotype was seen repeatedly, ten times or more. The chain links TRBV28 to TRBJ1-5; D remains unclear. CDR3 length: 12 residues. Germline V gives CDR1 MDHEN, CDR2 SYDVKM. Trimming left V 3 bases short and J 11 bases short, with 11 bases between. CDR3 loop: CASSLYEYTQHF. The CDR3 bases are TGTGCCAGCAGTTTGTATGAATACACCCAGCATTTT.

V usage is TRBV6-5 and J usage is TRBJ1-2, with 10 bases matching TRBD1. The CDR3 covers 21 residues. The trim removed 3 bases at V and 5 bases at J, leaving 24 bases unmatched. Germline CDR1 and CDR2: MNHEY and SVGAGI. The CDR3 nucleotides read TGTGCCAGCAGTTATAGGCCCGGGACAGGGGTTCACGACCACCTATTTTATGGCTACACCTTC. Amino acids: CASSYRPGTGVHDHLFYGYTF.

This clonotype was counted a few times. The J gene is TRBJ2-3, the V gene TRBV6-2 or TRBV6-3; no firm D call. The germline CDR1 and CDR2 sequences are MNHEY and SVGEGT. The germline V and J ends were trimmed by 0 bases and 3 bases, with 7 bases remaining between them. The CDR3 loop spans 14 amino acids. CDR3 coding DNA: TGTGCCAGCAGTTACTCTATTACGACAGATACGCAGTATTTT. Translation gives CASSYSITTDTQYF.